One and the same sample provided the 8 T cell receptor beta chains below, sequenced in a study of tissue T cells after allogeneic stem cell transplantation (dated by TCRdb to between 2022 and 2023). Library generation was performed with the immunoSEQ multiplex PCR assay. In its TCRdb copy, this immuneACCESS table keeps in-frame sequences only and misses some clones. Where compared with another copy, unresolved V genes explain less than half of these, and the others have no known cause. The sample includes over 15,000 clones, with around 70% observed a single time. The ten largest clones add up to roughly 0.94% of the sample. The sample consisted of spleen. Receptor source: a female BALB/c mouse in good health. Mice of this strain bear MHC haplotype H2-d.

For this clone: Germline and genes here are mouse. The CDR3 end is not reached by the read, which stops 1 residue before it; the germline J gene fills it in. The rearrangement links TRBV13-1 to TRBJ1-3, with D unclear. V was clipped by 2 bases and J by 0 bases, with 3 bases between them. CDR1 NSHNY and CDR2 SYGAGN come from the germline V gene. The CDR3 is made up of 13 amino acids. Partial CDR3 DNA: TGTGCCAGCAGTGACACTTCTGGAAATACGCTCTAT. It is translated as CASSDTSGNTLY. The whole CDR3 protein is CASSDTSGNTLYF.

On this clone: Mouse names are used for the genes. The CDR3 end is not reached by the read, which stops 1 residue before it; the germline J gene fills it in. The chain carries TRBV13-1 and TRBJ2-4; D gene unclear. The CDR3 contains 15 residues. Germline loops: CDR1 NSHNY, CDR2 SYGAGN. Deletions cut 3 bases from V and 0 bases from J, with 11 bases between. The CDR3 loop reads CASSATSKSQNTLYF. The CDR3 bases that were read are TGTGCCAGCAGTGCCACCTCCAAAAGTCAAAACACCTTGTAC.

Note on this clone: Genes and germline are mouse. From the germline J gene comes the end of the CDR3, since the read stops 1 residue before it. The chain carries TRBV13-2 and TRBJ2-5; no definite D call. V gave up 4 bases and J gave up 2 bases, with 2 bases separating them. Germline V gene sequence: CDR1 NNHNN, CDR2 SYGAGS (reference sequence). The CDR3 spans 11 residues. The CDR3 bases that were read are TGTGCCAGCGGTTCCCAAGACACCCAGTAC. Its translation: CASGSQDTQY. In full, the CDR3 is CASGSQDTQYF.

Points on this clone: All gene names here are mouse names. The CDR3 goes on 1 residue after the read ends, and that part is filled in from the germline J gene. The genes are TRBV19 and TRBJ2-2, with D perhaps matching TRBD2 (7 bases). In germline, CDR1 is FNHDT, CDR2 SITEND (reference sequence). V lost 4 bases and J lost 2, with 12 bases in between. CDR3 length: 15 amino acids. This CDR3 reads CASSARGANTGQLYF. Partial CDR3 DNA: TGTGCCAGCAGTGCCCGGGGGGCGAACACCGGGCAGCTCTAC.

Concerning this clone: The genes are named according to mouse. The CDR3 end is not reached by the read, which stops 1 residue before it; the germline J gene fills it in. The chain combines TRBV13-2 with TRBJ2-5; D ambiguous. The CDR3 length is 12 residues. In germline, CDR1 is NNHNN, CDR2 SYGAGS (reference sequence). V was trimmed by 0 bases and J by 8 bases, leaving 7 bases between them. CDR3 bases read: TGTGCCAGCGGTGATGCCAGGTCCACCCAGTAC. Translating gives CASGDARSTQY. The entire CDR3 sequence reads CASGDARSTQYF.

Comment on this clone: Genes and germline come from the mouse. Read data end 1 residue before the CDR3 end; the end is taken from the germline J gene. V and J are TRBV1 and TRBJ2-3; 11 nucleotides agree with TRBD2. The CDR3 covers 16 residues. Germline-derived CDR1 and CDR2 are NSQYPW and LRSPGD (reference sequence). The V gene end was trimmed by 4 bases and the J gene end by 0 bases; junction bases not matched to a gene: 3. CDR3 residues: CTCSGGLGASAETLYF. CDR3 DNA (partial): TGCACCTGCAGTGGGGGACTGGGGGCTAGTGCAGAAACGCTGTAT.

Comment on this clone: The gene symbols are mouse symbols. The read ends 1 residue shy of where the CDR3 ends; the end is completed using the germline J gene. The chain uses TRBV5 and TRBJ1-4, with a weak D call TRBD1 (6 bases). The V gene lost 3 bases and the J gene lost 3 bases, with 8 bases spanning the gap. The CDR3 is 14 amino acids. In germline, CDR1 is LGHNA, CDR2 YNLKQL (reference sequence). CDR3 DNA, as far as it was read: TGTGCCAGCAGCCAGACAGGAACCAACGAAAGATTATTT. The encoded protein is CASSQTGTNERLF. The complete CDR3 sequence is CASSQTGTNERLFF.

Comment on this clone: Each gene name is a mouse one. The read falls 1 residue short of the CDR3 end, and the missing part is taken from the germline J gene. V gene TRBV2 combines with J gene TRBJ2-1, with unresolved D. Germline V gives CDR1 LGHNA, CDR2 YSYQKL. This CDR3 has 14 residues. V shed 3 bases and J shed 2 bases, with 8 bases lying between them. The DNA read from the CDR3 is TGTGCCAGCAGCCACCCCCGGGACTATGCTGAGCAGTTC. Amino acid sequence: CASSHPRDYAEQF. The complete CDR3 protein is CASSHPRDYAEQFF.